The 14 T cell receptor beta chains listed next were all sequenced from one sample in a study of neoadjuvant anti-PD-1 for oral cavity cancer. Assay: immunoSEQ multiplex PCR; the TCRdb copy retains only in-frame clones and omits some. The sample records 14,000 to 15,000 clones, around 70% being singletons. The sample here was PBMCs, taken before nivolumab (anti-PD-1) treatment. These receptors were obtained from a person between 35 and 79 years old with oral cavity squamous cell carcinoma.

The J gene is TRBJ1-5, the V gene TRBV27; D gene unclear. Trimming shortened V by 5 bases and J by 2 bases, and 10 bases separated the two germline ends. The CDR3 spans 14 residues. CDR1 is MNHEY, CDR2 SMNVEV, per germline (reference sequence). The DNA for the CDR3 is TGTGCCAGCAGTCGGAGTGGGGGCAATCAGCCCCAGCATTTT. This codes for CASSRSGGNQPQHF.

This clone was counted once. The genes are TRBV11-3 and TRBJ2-3; D uncertain. The germline CDR1 and CDR2 sequences are SGHNT and YENEEA. Trimming pared 2 bases from V and 5 bases from J, leaving 5 bases between. This CDR3 has 12 residues. In DNA, the CDR3 is TGTGCCAGCAGCTTAAACGGAGATACGCAGTATTTT. This gives the protein CASSLNGDTQYF.

The V gene is TRBV4-1, the J gene TRBJ1-5; 8 bases match TRBD1. With 1 base clipped from V and 6 bases from J, the junction kept 8 bases outside the gene matches. The CDR3 totals 16 residues. The germline CDR1 and CDR2 sequences are MGHRA and YSYEKL. CDR3 amino acids: CASSQADRVGSQPQHF. In DNA, the CDR3 is TGCGCCAGCAGCCAAGCGGACAGGGTTGGAAGTCAGCCCCAGCATTTT.

This chain connects TRBV2 to TRBJ2-5; a possible D gene is TRBD2 (5 bases). The CDR3 has 11 amino acids. V was pared by 4 bases and J by 5 bases, with 5 bases between. Germline V gene data show CDR1 as SNHLY and CDR2 as FYNNEI. The CDR3 region has the DNA TGTGCCAGCAGTGGGAGGGAGACCCAGTACTTC. It yields the protein CASSGRETQYF.

This chain joins TRBV7-8 and TRBJ2-7; 7 bases are shared with TRBD2. Trimming cost V 7 bases and J 3 bases; bases outside gene matches: 12. CDR1 SGHVS and CDR2 FQNEAQ come from the germline V gene. The CDR3 totals 15 residues. CDR3 DNA: TGTGCCAGCACCCACCATCGGACTAGGAGCTACGAGCAGTACTTC. Its translation: CASTHHRTRSYEQYF.

The chain is built from TRBV5-1 and TRBJ1-1; no clear D gene. CDR1 is SGHRS, CDR2 YFSETQ, per germline. The CDR3 loop spans 16 amino acids. Trimming stripped 4 bases from V and 4 bases from J, with 20 bases between. The CDR3 is CASSDAERRLGTEAFF. As DNA, the CDR3 is TGCGCCAGCAGCGATGCCGAAAGGCGGCTCGGCACTGAAGCTTTCTTT.

The J gene is TRBJ1-1, the V gene TRBV29-1, with D perhaps matching TRBD1 (6 bases). The CDR3 totals 12 residues. The germline gives CDR1 SQVTM, CDR2 ANQGSEA. V was cut by 5 bases and J by 7 bases, with 14 bases left in between. The CDR3 sequence is CSVSGYRDEAFF. CDR3 coding DNA: TGCAGCGTTTCCGGGTACAGGGATGAAGCTTTCTTT. The entire variable domain, with the rest obtained from reference TRBV29-1 and TRBJ1-1, is as follows: SAVISQKPSRDICQRGTSLTIQCQVDSQVTMMFWYRQQPGQSLTLIATANQGSEATYESGFVIDKFPISRPNLTFSTLTVSNMSPEDSSIYLCSVSGYRDEAFFGQGTRLTVV.

The rearrangement uses TRBV13 and TRBJ2-7, with 11 bases aligning to TRBD1. Germline CDR1 reads PRHDT; CDR2 reads FYEKMQ (reference sequence). CDR3 size: 14 residues. Trimming removed 4 bases from V and 4 bases from J; junction bases left unmatched: 3. In nucleotides, the CDR3 is TGTGCCAGCAGCTCAGGACAGGGGGCATACGAGCAGTACTTC. Residues: CASSSGQGAYEQYF.

This clone has only a few counts. This chain joins TRBV5-1 and TRBJ2-1; TRBD2 aligns across 10 bases. V was pared by 1 base and J by 7 bases, with 14 bases of the junction left unmatched. The germline V gene has CDR1 SGHRS and CDR2 YFSETQ. CDR3 size: 18 residues. The CDR3 coding sequence is TGCGCCAGCAGCTTGTCGGCTAGCGGGAGCGTATATGGGAATGAGCAGTTCTTC. Translating gives CASSLSASGSVYGNEQFF.

The CDR3 DNA reads TGTGCCAGCAGTTTATCCACCCAACCCTCCTACGAGCAGTACTTC. Translation: CASSLSTQPSYEQYF. V is TRBV27 and J is TRBJ2-7; no reliable D call. Germline CDR1 reads MNHEY; CDR2 reads SMNVEV (reference sequence). V was pared by 0 bases and J by 0 bases, with 9 bases between. The CDR3 has 15 amino acids.

The V and J genes are TRBV30 and TRBJ1-2; perhaps TRBD1 as D (5 bases). The V end lost 0 bases, the J end lost 5 bases, and 10 bases lay between the germline ends. Germline assignment: CDR1 GTSNPN and CDR2 SVGIG (reference sequence). This CDR3 has 13 residues. The CDR3 coding sequence is TGTGCCTGGAGTGTACCCAGGGAGTATGGCTACACCTTC. Translating it yields CAWSVPREYGYTF.

The table lists this clone with a count of one. J is TRBJ1-1 and V is TRBV7-6; the match to TRBD1 covers 11 bases. Germline CDR1 reads SGHVS; CDR2 reads FNYEAQ. The CDR3 sequence is 14 residues long. J was trimmed by 6 bases and V by 5 bases; bases with no gene match: 5. Here the CDR3 DNA reads TGTGCCAGCAGCCCGGGACAGGGGGGCGCTGAAGCTTTCTTT. Amino acids: CASSPGQGGAEAFF. The variable domain in full, with the rest retrieved from reference TRBV7-6 and TRBJ1-1, is GAGVSQSPRYKVTKRGQDVALRCDPISGHVSLYWYRQALGQGPEFLTYFNYEAQQDKSGLPNDRFSAERPEGSISTLTIQRTEQRDSAMYRCASSPGQGGAEAFFGQGTRLTVV.

The CDR3 coding sequence is TGTGCCTGGCTCCGGGGACGGATAGTCTATGGCTACACCTTC. Translated: CAWLRGRIVYGYTF. The rearrangement uses TRBV30 and TRBJ1-2; a possible D gene is TRBD1 (5 bases). The ends were cut back, 5 bases at V and 4 bases at J, with 17 bases in the middle. The CDR3 runs 14 residues. CDR1 is GTSNPN, CDR2 SVGIG, per germline (reference sequence).

The chain uses TRBV6-6 and TRBJ2-7; maybe TRBD1 (6 bases). The length of the CDR3 is 15 residues. Looked up from germline, CDR1 is MNHNY and CDR2 is SVGAGI (reference sequence). Between the trimmed V and J ends, which lost 2 bases and 0 bases, there was a span of 11 bases. For the CDR3, the DNA is TGTGCCAGCAGTTACGCCCCACAGGGCTCCTACGAGCAGTACTTC. Its protein is CASSYAPQGSYEQYF.